This T cell receptor beta chain was recovered during a study of spatial heterogeneity in lung cancer. Study-wide findings and caveats: Tracking of ubiquitous and regional nonsynonymous mutations by counts of ubiquitous and regional expanded TCRs, respectively, was seen. Tumors with more nonsynonymous mutations had more expanded intratumoral alpha and beta TCRs.

Time point in this sample: sample taken at primary tumor resection. There are many counts of this clonotype. Its antigen remains unknown. Because the library targeted alpha chains, this beta chain is an off-target read whose size means little. TCRdb processed the 5' RACE reads anew with MiXCR; each CDR3 protein has one entry. The repertoire holds 18,000 or so distinct CDR3 sequences, about 6.1% seen once, with 10% in the top ten. This material consisted of lung tumor tissue, taken at surgery. This TCR was sampled from a female donor with early-stage non-small cell lung cancer.

The CDR3 spells CASSGDRARYQPQHF. Here the CDR3 DNA reads TGTGCCAGCAGTGGGGACAGGGCAAGATATCAGCCCCAGCATTTT. This chain connects TRBV2 to TRBJ1-5, with 9 nucleotides matching TRBD1. Losses at the gene ends were 4 bases for V and 5 bases for J; bases not matched to a gene: 6. There are 15 residues in the CDR3. Germline V CDR1 and CDR2: SNHLY, FYNNEI.